Described below is a single T cell receptor beta chain sequence and its context. PCR amplification relied on 60 Vbeta primers (plus 13 Jbeta primers). This table comes from immunoSEQ multiplex PCR, and its TCRdb copy is limited to in-frame clones, with some not included. With tens of thousands of clones in the sample, the ten largest clones hold approximately 1.4%. The source of the sample is a study of cytomegalovirus exposure and HLA in healthy donors. The CDR3 consists of 14 residues. V was shortened by 6 bases and J by 4 bases, with 15 bases between the two germline ends. Looked up from germline, CDR1 is KGHSH and CDR2 is LQKENI.

The sequenced material came from PBMCs. This TCR derives from a woman aged 55-70 years in good health and CMV-seronegative. The chain couples TRBV18 to TRBJ1-2; D unclear. This chain's CDR3 is CASSPSEGAYGYTF. In DNA, the CDR3 is TGTGCCAGCTCTCCTTCAGAGGGTGCCTATGGCTACACCTTC.